This TCR beta chain was documented in a study of spatial heterogeneity in lung cancer. Study details: Raw-read counts averaged over ten per unique TCR and UMI combination. Broader study findings: Tumoral mutation counts were tracked by counts of expanded intratumoral alpha and beta TCRs. Coverage of tumor T cells was estimated at about 7.4% for alpha chains and roughly 13% for beta chains.

This sample's time point: sample taken at primary tumor resection. The input material, whole RNA from tumor, nontumor lung or frozen PBMC, was sequenced unsorted. TCR cDNA molecules each had a unique molecular identifier. MiXCR, run by TCRdb on the 5' RACE reads, gives a single entry per CDR3 protein. The data contain roughly 12,000 distinct CDR3 sequences, roughly 14% of them seen just once; the ten biggest clones take up roughly 15%. The V gene end was trimmed by 6 bases and the J gene end by 8 bases; junction bases not matched to a gene: 13. This CDR3 spans 15 amino acids. The germline CDR1 and CDR2 sequences are DFQATT and SNEGSKA (reference sequence). This clonotype is termed medium-sized (0.01 to 0.1%). Its antigen is not identified.

The clonotype originates from a male donor with early-stage non-small cell lung cancer. The sample was lung tumor tissue, taken at surgery. The gene calls are TRBV20-1 and TRBJ2-1; TRBD2 aligns across 10 bases. CDR3 coding DNA: TGCAGTGCCACCGTAGCGGGAGGCCCCGGGGATGAGCAGTTCTTC. Protein product: CSATVAGGPGDEQFF.